This TCR gamma chain was identified in a study of Vδ1+ human thymocytes. Points from the study as a whole: Bulk repertoire data may be misinterpreted because of unexpected Vdelta2 sequences. Thymic TRG and TRD repertoires appeared highly polyclonal, with Gaussian CDR3 length distributions. Thymic delta-chain repertoires held 20% to 25% Vdelta2 sequences and few Vdelta3, despite high sort purity.

Alphabeta T cells were depleted, then CD3+ Vdelta1+ Vdelta2- thymocytes were FACS-sorted. Purity of the sorted Vdelta1+ thymocytes ranged from 98% to 99.6%. This clone was seen more than once but under ten times. The antigen remains unidentified. RNA was extracted from the cells and then reverse transcribed. Multiplex PCR used pooled V-gene forward primers and a constant-region reverse primer to amplify CDR3s. TCRdb re-called clones from the multiplex PCR reads via CATT. This table holds 25,000 to 30,000 gamma-chain clones, over 15% found once. This CDR3 has 17 amino acids. Germline values: CDR1 VTNTFY, CDR2 YDVSTARD (reference sequence). The J segment lost 2 bases and the V segment lost 0 bases, leaving 9 bases of the junction unmatched.

The chain joins TRGV3 to TRGJP2. The source of this sequence is a boy under three years old who had congenital heart surgery. Sequencing was carried out using Vdelta1+ gamma-delta thymocytes from the thymus. Subset indicated: FACS-sorted CD3+ TCRalphabeta- TCRVdelta1+ TCRVdelta2- thymocytes. CDR3: CATWDRPSDSSDWIKTF. In DNA form, the CDR3 reads TGTGCCACCTGGGACAGGCCTAGCGACAGTAGTGATTGGATCAAGACGTTT.